This T cell receptor beta chain emerged from a study of T cell responses to AZD1222 COVID-19 vaccine. Study as a whole: Pooling covered second doses at about 4 or about 12 weeks.

This CDR3 is built from 17 residues. Germline V gene sequence: CDR1 LGHNA, CDR2 YSLEER. V was clipped by 1 base and J by 5 bases, with 19 bases between them. Only in-frame clones appear in the TCRdb table, and some are missing; sequencing was by immunoSEQ multiplex PCR. Of approximately 150,000 clones detected, roughly 91% appear once; the ten largest clones hold 5.1%. This clone was counted a single time. The sequence was obtained from an adult in good health. The chain links TRBV4-3 to TRBJ2-3, with D perhaps given as TRBD1 or TRBD2 (5 bases each). The sample here was peripheral blood, taken on day 0 of AZD1222 vaccination. CDR3 nucleotides: TGCGCCAGCAGCCAAGCCTCCGGGACCCCGGGGATAGATACGCAGTATTTT. This gives the protein CASSQASGTPGIDTQYF.